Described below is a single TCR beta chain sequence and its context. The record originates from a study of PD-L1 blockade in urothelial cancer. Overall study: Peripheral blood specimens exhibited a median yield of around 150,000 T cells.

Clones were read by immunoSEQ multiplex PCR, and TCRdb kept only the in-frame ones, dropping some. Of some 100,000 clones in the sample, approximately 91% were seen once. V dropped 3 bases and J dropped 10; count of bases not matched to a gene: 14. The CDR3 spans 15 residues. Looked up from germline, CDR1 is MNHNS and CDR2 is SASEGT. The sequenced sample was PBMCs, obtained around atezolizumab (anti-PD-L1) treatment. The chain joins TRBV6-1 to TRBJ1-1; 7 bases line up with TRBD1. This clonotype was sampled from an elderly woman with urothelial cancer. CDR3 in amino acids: CASSDYQGDSISAFF. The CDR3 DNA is TGTGCCAGCAGTGATTACCAAGGGGACAGTATCTCAGCTTTCTTT.